This TCR beta chain was sequenced during a study of shared clonotypes between healthy human individuals (TCRdb year 2020). Turning to the overall study: A few men and a couple of women, aged 18 to 49 years, made up the cohort. The study deeply sequenced blood TCR repertoires of about 5 healthy adults to estimate repertoire size and the extent of clonotype sharing between individuals. To increase sequencing depth and limit assay-specific biases, TCR repertoire library preparation and sequencing were carried out by different laboratories using diverse techniques. Leukapheresis yielded between about 0.9 and 8.9 billion PBMCs per donor. Per donor, three plates each were used for CD4 naive and CD4 memory, two for CD8 naive, and one for CD8 memory.

About this clone: The antigen it binds to is not known. The sample holds no much larger clone one base away, and base qualities are not on file.

The study at large found these results: Clonotypes shared by all four sorted-subset donors showed higher generation probabilities than non-shared clonotypes. Sharing across a few donors was observed for around 5% of naive CD4, 3% to 3.5% of naive CD8, 2% to 2.5% of memory CD4, and roughly 0.4% of memory CD8 clonotypes. Naive subsets generally had larger estimated clonotype richness than memory subsets did. Pairwise subsampling led to the expectation that sequencing depth would affect the degree of clonotype sharing among donors. Sampling was limited to blood, and TCR repertoires in tissue likely differ from TCR repertoires in blood. The genetic and exposure-history diversity represented was limited by the small number of donors. Rarefaction of sorted-subset datasets indicated incomplete sequencing despite the large sequencing depth.

Using the deep immunoSEQ assay, multiplex PCR amplified TCR CDR3 regions from genomic DNA. For each cell subset, the extracted genomic DNA was distributed evenly across all wells of several immunoSEQ 96-well plates, and each plate served as one replicate. For sorted subsets, approximately 200 ng of genomic DNA, equivalent to around 29,000 T cell genomes, went into each replicate PCR. Purified libraries were quantified with a Qubit 3.0 fluorometer, sized on a Bioanalyzer 2100, and re-quantified with the KAPA Library Quantification kit. A separate single-read 150-cycle Illumina NextSeq 550 flow cell was used to sequence each immunoSEQ 96-well plate. On the authors' methods: Because the immunoSEQ output held only junctional sequences and lacked quality scores, the filtering could not match the filtering applied to full-length reads. To assign V/J genes and CDR3, sequences were annotated using PyIR, a Python wrapper for IgBLAST v1.9, with IMGT germline references. Reads were removed for weak V/J assignments (E-value above 1e-6), missing CDR3, stop codons, out-of-frame junctions, or ambiguous translated residues. V3J clonotypes were defined as sequences sharing an identical inferred V gene, J gene, and CDR3 amino acid sequence. To compute the percentage overlap between repertoires, the number of shared unique clonotypes was divided by the size of the smaller repertoire. Richness of each repertoire was evaluated using RTK rarefaction, the Chao1 estimator, and Recon v2.1 estimates of unobserved clonotypes. Generation probabilities were computed with OLGA for all TCRbeta clonotypes obtained by the gDNA method from a few donors. TCRdb obtained this table from immuneACCESS and retained in-frame rearrangements with V and J assigned. These tables miss some clones; where compared with another copy, unresolved V genes account for less than half of the shortfall, and the remainder is unexplained. V and J calls and clone size are as listed in that table; D and trimming were resolved from the DNA. Within this sample are under 350,000 clones, with around 87% of them counted one time only. About 17% of the sample is taken by the ten largest.

Including cysteine and phenylalanine, the CDR3 has 13 amino acids. Just CDR3 DNA is preserved here, 39 bases in frame from base 1. The junction carries 6 bases between V and J, which are trimmed by 2 bases and 1 base respectively. CDR1 and CDR2 were assigned from the germline V gene as SGHTA and FQGNSA. The donors were healthy, HIV-negative adults with no recently reported acute infections or vaccinations. Only Caucasian adults living in Nashville, Tennessee, USA were represented among the donors. CD8 memory samples consisted of magnetically selected CD45RO+ cells combined with CCR7-negative CD45RA+ effector memory (TemRA) cells. Blood was obtained by leukapheresis, after which PBMCs were separated by Ficoll-Histopaque density gradient centrifugation and cryopreserved in liquid nitrogen vapor phase. Analytical flow cytometry was used to check the purity and quantity of every magnetically sorted T cell population. Genomic DNA was isolated from each sorted fraction and quantified by UV absorbance on a Nanodrop 2000c.

Recombination linked TRBV7-2 to TRBJ2-7, with the identity of the D gene unclear. The material sequenced was memory CD8+ T cells sorted from blood. The cell subset or site tag for this specimen amounts to: CD45RO+ cells pooled with CCR7-negative TemRA cells. The receptor was derived from a man younger than 35 in good health. This receptor carries the CDR3 CASSLNPSYEQYF. The DNA reads as follows: TGTGCCAGCAGCTTAAACCCTTCCTACGAGCAGTACTTC.